A single sample gave rise to the 4 T cell receptor beta chains below, sequenced in a study. TCRdb re-called the RT-PCR reads with MiXCR, one entry per CDR3 protein. The sample yields some 5,900 distinct CDR3 sequences, roughly nine tenths seen once. Sample: memory CD4+ T cells from blood. These receptors were collected from a female donor in good health, serving as a healthy control.

Concerning this clonotype: This beta chain turned up in a library designed for alpha chains; as an off-target read, its abundance says little. This sequence joins TRBV4-1 and TRBJ2-1; 10 bases are a match to TRBD2. This CDR3 region has 17 residues. Germline CDR1 is MGHRA and CDR2 is YSYEKL. The V segment lost 1 base and the J segment 6 bases; nucleotides outside the gene matches: 9. The CDR3 DNA reads as TGCGCCAGCAGCCAAGTGACCCTAGCGGGAGCGGGCAATGAGCAGTTCTTC. Translating gives CASSQVTLAGAGNEQFF.

Notes on this clonotype: This beta chain lies outside the target of a library built for alpha chains; its clone size means little. V is TRBV28 and J is TRBJ2-7; the match to TRBD2 covers 9 bases. The length of the CDR3 is 14 residues. Trimming cost V 8 bases and J 4 bases; bases outside gene matches: 9. Germline V CDR1 and CDR2: MDHEN, SYDVKM. CDR3 nucleotides: TGTGCCAGCTCCTGGGGGACTAGCAAGTACGAGCAGTACTTC. Translating gives CASSWGTSKYEQYF.

Details on this clonotype: The library was built for alpha chains, so this beta chain is an off-target read and its size means little. The chain joins TRBV6-1 to TRBJ2-2; D possibly corresponds to TRBD2 (7 bases). The CDR3 spans 14 residues. From germline, CDR1 is MNHNS and CDR2 SASEGT. Trimming stripped 7 bases from V and 3 bases from J, with 12 bases between. The CDR3 region has the DNA TGTGCCAGCAAAGGAGGGGGGGACACCGGGGAGCTGTTTTTT. Its protein is CASKGGGDTGELFF.

This clonotype was observed a single time. This beta chain represents an off-target read in a library built for alpha chains; its size is of limited meaning. This chain joins TRBV4-3 and TRBJ1-1, with 8 bases matching TRBD1. The V gene's germline CDR1 is LGHNA and CDR2 YSLEER. The CDR3 length is 15 residues. V shed 3 bases and J 6 bases; nucleotides not matched to a gene: 9. CDR3 coding DNA: TGCGCCAGCAGCCATACAGGGGGGGTGAGCCCTGAAGCTTTCTTT. Translation gives CASSHTGGVSPEAFF.